This TCR beta chain was sequenced during a study of blood T cells in healthy people across ages. A second PCR, run for about 6 to 12 cycles, used a sample-barcoded 5' primer plus a J-beta primer mix. In TCRdb, the 5' RACE reads were re-called with MiXCR into one record per CDR3 protein. The sample shows some 750,000 distinct CDR3 sequences, about 20% of them seen only once. V was cut by 7 bases and J by 0 bases, with 11 bases left in between. The germline V gene encodes CDR1 SQVTM and CDR2 ANQGSEA. This CDR3 has 13 residues. This clonotype was observed many times. Its cognate antigen is unknown. Broader study findings: CMV status of donors was not determined, possibly confounding expanded clonotype changes.

The V gene is TRBV29-1, the J gene TRBJ2-3; D perhaps matches TRBD1 (6 bases). The sequence derives from a man aged 65-85 years in good health. Sequencing was performed on blood. For the CDR3, the DNA is TGCAGCGGTACAGGGATCAGCACAGATACGCAGTATTTT. Protein: CSGTGISTDTQYF.